The present T cell receptor beta chain was sequenced within a study of radiation and T cells in renal cell carcinoma. Study-level points and caveats: From baseline, blood top tumor clonotypes peaked at 2 weeks post-radiation.

Described time point: blood 2 weeks post-SBRT. Sample treatment: 15 Gy SBRT to primary tumor, nephrectomy 4 weeks later. Radiation-treated patients gave blood at baseline, week 2 and week 4. This renal cell carcinoma was of the clear cell type. Germline lookup yields CDR1 SGHNT and CDR2 YYREEE (reference sequence). Trimming cost V 0 bases and J 1 base; bases outside gene matches: 6. The CDR3 runs 16 residues. Some clones are missing from TCRdb's copy, which holds only in-frame ones; the method was immunoSEQ multiplex PCR. The table shows 100,000 to 150,000 clones, with roughly 77% occurring only once. Comments on this clone: Its antigen is undetermined.

The V call is TRBV5-4, the J call TRBJ2-7, with TRBD2 matching 8 bases. This specimen was blood, taken from a patient whose treatment included radiotherapy and nephrectomy. The TCR originated in a woman in her sixties with renal cell carcinoma. The CDR3 bases are TGTGCCAGCAGCTTGGGCTCGGGGGGGCGTTCCTACGAGCAGTACTTC. Translated, it gives CASSLGSGGRSYEQYF. Full variable domain (rest looked up from reference TRBV5-4 and TRBJ2-7): ETGVTQSPTHLIKTRGQQVTLRCSSQSGHNTVSWYQQALGQGPQFIFQYYREEENGRGNFPPRFSGLQFPNYSSELNVNALELDDSALYLCASSLGSGGRSYEQYFGPGTRLTVT.